A single sample is the source of the 5 T cell receptor beta chains below, sequenced in a study of neurological immune-mediated disorders. The time point: longitudinal time-point 1 (baseline). Each CDR3 protein gets one entry after TCRdb re-called the 5' RACE reads with MiXCR. The sample yields 35,000 to 45,000 distinct CDR3 sequences, under 4% seen once. The sequenced sample consisted of PBMCs. Receptor source: a woman aged 55 to 70 with multiple sclerosis.

In its sample, this clonotype was seen many times. V and J are TRBV5-6 and TRBJ2-7; D not certain. The CDR3 is made up of 12 amino acids. In germline, CDR1 is SGHDT, CDR2 YYEEEE. Trimming stripped 1 base from V and 3 bases from J, with 5 bases between. CDR3 DNA sequence: TGTGCCAGCAGCTTGACCCACTACGAGCAGTACTTC. Translating it yields CASSLTHYEQYF.

This clonotype was picked up many times. This chain links TRBV3-1 with TRBJ2-1, with 7 bases identical to TRBD2. The J segment lost 7 bases and the V segment lost 0 bases, leaving 12 bases of the junction unmatched. CDR3 size: 17 residues. The germline V gene has CDR1 LGHDT and CDR2 YNNKEL (reference sequence). CDR3 DNA: TGTGCCAGCAGCCAAGATCAAGGGCGGGGGATATCGAATGAGCAGTTCTTC. Its protein is CASSQDQGRGISNEQFF.

This clonotype appeared many times. Possible read error: a much larger clone is one base away. V and J are TRBV7-2 and TRBJ1-1; no clear D gene. Per the germline V gene, CDR1 is SGHTA and CDR2 is FQGNSA. The germline V and J ends were trimmed by 4 bases and 1 base, with 7 bases remaining between them. The CDR3 runs to 13 residues. Here the CDR3 DNA reads TGTGCCAGCAGCTCTAAAGAGAACACTGAAGCTTTCTTT. This encodes CASSSKENTEAFF.

This clonotype was found many times. The rearrangement joins TRBV7-2 to TRBJ2-7; 8 bases line up with TRBD1. Per the germline V gene, CDR1 is SGHTA and CDR2 is FQGNSA. J gave up 3 bases and V 6 bases, and 10 bases lay outside the gene matches. This CDR3 is 15 amino acids long. The DNA for the CDR3 is TGTGCCAGCAGTTCTCAGGGGGCGCTTGGCTACGAGCAGTACTTC. Translating gives CASSSQGALGYEQYF.

Ten or more counts support this clonotype. The chain employs TRBV11-2 and TRBJ2-3; D possibly uses TRBD1 or TRBD2 (5 bases each). Trimming cost V 7 bases and J 6 bases, with 23 bases left between them. The CDR3 is 16 residues long. The germline V gene has CDR1 SGHAT and CDR2 FQNNGV. The DNA for the CDR3 is TGTGCCAGCACCCAATCGGGGCCCTACCGCCACGATACGCAGTATTTT. Translated, it gives CASTQSGPYRHDTQYF.